These 13 T cell receptor beta chains share one sample of origin, sequenced in a study of CD8 T cells in ankylosing spondylitis. TCRdb re-analysed the 5' RACE reads in MiXCR, keeping a single row per CDR3 protein. The sample has some 130,000 distinct CDR3 sequences; about 7% are singletons. The source material was blood, either unsorted or a sorted T cell fraction (not recorded which). These receptor sequences come from a female donor with ankylosing spondylitis or in good health (not recorded which).

This clonotype was detected only a few times. Sequence at one end of the junction differs from germline and may be a read error. This chain connects TRBV7-2 to TRBJ2-1, with D unresolved. Germline V gene lookup returns CDR1 SGHTA and CDR2 FQGNSA. The CDR3 is made up of 12 amino acids. The CDR3 DNA sequence: TGTGCCAGCACCTTAGTCGGGTATGAGCAGTTCTTC. Amino acids: CASTLVGYEQFF.

This clonotype was found a few times. The DNA of the CDR3 is TGTGCCAGCAGCTTAGGGACGGGTGGCAATCAGCCCCAGCATTTT. Translating it yields CASSLGTGGNQPQHF. The chain recombines TRBV7-9 with TRBJ1-5; D gene unclear. Germline-derived CDR1 and CDR2 are SEHNR and FQNEAQ (reference sequence). The CDR3 runs 15 residues. V was cut by 1 base and J by 2 bases, with 9 bases left in between.

At least ten counts were recorded for this clonotype. The chain joins TRBV29-1 to TRBJ2-2, with no clear D. V shed 6 bases and J shed 1 base, with 9 bases lying between them. CDR3 length equals 13 residues. Germline-derived CDR1 and CDR2 are SQVTM and ANQGSEA. The CDR3 nucleotides are TGCAGCGTACAACCCCTGAACACCGGGGAGCTGTTTTTT. Translation: CSVQPLNTGELFF.

This clonotype was seen repeatedly, ten times or more. This chain joins TRBV12-3 or TRBV12-4 and TRBJ1-2; D is uncertain. The CDR3 runs 14 residues. Trimming stripped 1 base from V and 5 bases from J, with 11 bases between. CDR3: CASSLGPAPYGYTF. The CDR3 coding sequence is TGTGCCAGCAGTTTAGGACCAGCCCCATATGGCTACACCTTC.

Many counts were recorded for this clonotype. The genes are TRBV15 and TRBJ1-5; 11 positions agree with TRBD1. Germline V gives CDR1 LNHNV, CDR2 YYDKDF (reference sequence). The CDR3 contains 17 residues. V shed 1 base and J 4 bases; nucleotides not matched to a gene: 6. The CDR3 DNA reads TGTGCCACCAGCAGAGGGACCGGGACAGGGGGAAATCAGCCCCAGCATTTT. Protein: CATSRGTGTGGNQPQHF.

This clonotype was observed at least ten times. The chain uses TRBV5-1 and TRBJ2-2; D is unresolved. The V end lost 4 bases, the J end lost 1 base, and 8 bases lay between the germline ends. Per the germline V gene, CDR1 is SGHRS and CDR2 is YFSETQ. The CDR3 loop spans 14 amino acids. The CDR3 DNA is TGCGCCAGCAGCAACGATTTGAACACCGGGGAGCTGTTTTTT. Translation gives CASSNDLNTGELFF.

This clonotype was detected ten times or more. The CDR3 sequence: CASSGGRGPYGYTF. CDR3 bases: TGTGCCAGCAGCGGGGGACGGGGCCCCTATGGCTACACCTTC. The chain uses TRBV2 and TRBJ1-2; maybe TRBD1 (5 bases). Germline lookup yields CDR1 SNHLY and CDR2 FYNNEI. CDR3 length: 14 amino acids. Trimming removed 6 bases at V and 4 bases at J, with 15 bases between.

This clonotype was recorded at least ten times. The chain links TRBV28 to TRBJ2-7; the match to TRBD2 covers 8 bases. CDR3 length: 16 amino acids. J lost 2 bases, V lost 6 bases, and 12 bases had no gene match. Germline lookup yields CDR1 MDHEN and CDR2 SYDVKM. The CDR3 spells CASSSGGGPDPYEQYF. The CDR3 region has the DNA TGTGCCAGCAGCTCCGGCGGGGGGCCCGACCCCTACGAGCAGTACTTC.

The chain recombines TRBV7-2 with TRBJ1-1; a weak D match, TRBD1 (5 bases). The V gene lost 1 base and the J gene lost 10 bases, with 16 bases spanning the gap. CDR1 SGHTA and CDR2 FQGNSA come from the germline V gene. This CDR3 region has 14 residues. The DNA for the CDR3 is TGTGCCAGCAGCTTAGTCCGGGGAGGGGTGGGAGCTTTCTTT. This sequence encodes CASSLVRGGVGAFF.

J is TRBJ1-5 and V is TRBV19; perhaps TRBD1 as D (6 bases). V gave up 1 base and J gave up 4 bases, with 11 bases separating them. Germline V gene lookup returns CDR1 LNHDA and CDR2 SQIVND (reference sequence). The CDR3 length is 15 residues. The CDR3 loop reads CASSIGTAKNQPQHF. CDR3 nucleotide sequence: TGTGCCAGTAGTATAGGGACAGCTAAGAATCAGCCCCAGCATTTT.

The table lists this clonotype with many counts. The V call is TRBV24-1, the J call TRBJ2-2; D may be TRBD2 (6 bases). The CDR3 runs 12 residues. V lost 9 bases and J 7 bases, leaving 11 bases between the germline ends. Germline V gene sequence: CDR1 KGHDR, CDR2 SFDVKD. CDR3 coding DNA: TGTGCCACCGCGGGGCCTGGCGGGGAGCTGTTTTTT. Encoded protein: CATAGPGGELFF.

Many counts were recorded for this clonotype. V usage is TRBV20-1 and J usage is TRBJ2-7; D perhaps matches TRBD2 (6 bases). Trimming shortened V by 3 bases and J by 3 bases, and 12 bases separated the two germline ends. Germline V CDR1 and CDR2: DFQATT, SNEGSKA (reference sequence). CDR3 size: 13 residues. CDR3 bases: TGCAGTGCTAGCCCCGGAGGGAGCTACGAGCAGTACTTC. This encodes CSASPGGSYEQYF.

The chain employs TRBV6-1 and TRBJ1-4; D uncertain. CDR1 and CDR2 (germline): MNHNS, SASEGT. V was cut by 0 bases and J by 6 bases, with 11 bases left in between. The CDR3 contains 15 residues. CDR3: CASSEAKGLDEKLFF. The CDR3 DNA reads TGTGCCAGCAGTGAAGCTAAGGGTTTAGATGAAAAACTGTTTTTT.